These T cell receptor beta chains were read from a single sample in a study of early stage breast cancer tumors. The assay was immunoSEQ multiplex PCR, and TCRdb's table has in-frame clones only and misses some. The table has 25,000 to 30,000 clones, 70% to 90% seen once. Material: blood. The receptor source for this set is a person aged 50-59 years with breast cancer. The CDR3 runs from the conserved cysteine through the conserved F or W. The D gene is left open where the match is weak.

CDR3 length,V gene,D gene,J gene,CDR3 protein
15,TRBV5-6,.,TRBJ1-4,CASSLWGRANEKLFF
15,TRBV7-3,TRBD1,TRBJ1-1,CASSLTGQGATEAFF
14,TRBV2,.,TRBJ2-3,CASSDPNETDTQYF
18,TRBV7-6,.,TRBJ2-7,CASSLAEGGPSSSYEQYF
15,TRBV5-4,.,TRBJ1-5,CASSLEPRGNQPQHF
13,TRBV7-9,.,TRBJ1-3,CASSLSSGNTIYF
15,TRBV19,TRBD1,TRBJ2-2,CASSATGSNTGELFF
15,TRBV9,.,TRBJ2-2,CASSDRGSGTGELFF
18,TRBV7-9,TRBD1,TRBJ1-1,CASSLKPGDRQMNTEAFF
14,TRBV30,.,TRBJ1-4,CAWSGVGIAEKLFF
17,TRBV10-2,TRBD1,TRBJ1-4,CASRQGQGRGSYEKLFF
14,TRBV21-1,.,TRBJ1-2,CASSKVVTNYGYTF
13,TRBV7-3,.,TRBJ2-5,CASSLMVKETQYF
14,TRBV2,.,TRBJ2-2,CASIKSDFTGELFF
13,TRBV7-3,.,TRBJ2-5,CASSSHQGGTQYF
16,TRBV7-2,TRBD2,TRBJ2-1,CASSLVGTSDYNEQFF
15,TRBV18,TRBD1,TRBJ1-4,CASSRTGGEYEKLFF
13,TRBV7-2,.,TRBJ1-2,CASSLGGGPGYTF
14,TRBV6-1,TRBD1,TRBJ2-7,CASSARQGTYEQYF
15,TRBV19,TRBD2,TRBJ2-3,CASSIGGTGTDTQYF
14,TRBV4-3,TRBD2,TRBJ2-7,CASSQGVSGSPQYF
14,TRBV10-3,.,TRBJ2-7,CAIRPGTPSYEQYF
15,TRBV4-1,TRBD2,TRBJ2-7,CASSQYGTSGSEQYF
16,TRBV28,TRBD1,TRBJ1-2,CASHTKGDRLRYGYTF
15,TRBV11-3,.,TRBJ1-5,CASSLVPGGGKPQHF
15,TRBV5-1,TRBD2,TRBJ2-1,CASSPTGASGFEQFF
16,TRBV5-1,.,TRBJ2-2,CASRPRGFLNTGELFF
14,TRBV7-9,.,TRBJ2-5,CASSLEHRQETQYF
16,TRBV5-1,.,TRBJ2-1,CASSPNAGSSYNEQFF
15,TRBV5-4,TRBD2,TRBJ2-7,CASSPRTSGVYEQYF
13,TRBV5-1,.,TRBJ2-5,CASRLTVGETQYF
13,TRBV28,.,TRBJ1-3,CASQPGQGHTIYF
15,TRBV19,.,TRBJ1-2,CASSSAGQRNYGYTF
16,TRBV19,TRBD2,TRBJ2-5,CASSIDLSGGAKTQYF
16,TRBV7-8,.,TRBJ2-7,CASSFFPDSGEYEQYF
20,TRBV4-2,TRBD1,TRBJ1-2,CASSLNLPQTRDRVVYGYTF
14,TRBV5-6,.,TRBJ1-5,CASSLPGAGQPQHF
13,TRBV5-6,TRBD1,TRBJ1-2,CASSLGTGDGYTF
11,TRBV20-1,.,TRBJ2-5,CSARDQGFQYF
16,TRBV25-1,TRBD1,TRBJ1-5,CASSELRGTGNQPQHF
12,TRBV5-1,.,TRBJ2-1,CASSSNRNEQFF
18,TRBV7-9,TRBD1,TRBJ1-5,CASSFIRQGPYSNQPQHF
13,TRBV25-1,.,TRBJ1-5,CASSGQDNQPQHF